A selection of T cell receptor beta chains follows, all from one sample in a study of T cell responses to AZD1222 COVID-19 vaccine. Assay: immunoSEQ multiplex PCR; the TCRdb copy retains only in-frame clones and omits some. The top ten clones hold around 8% of a sample with around 150,000 clones, about 90% of them seen once. The material sequenced was peripheral blood, taken 28 days after the second dose of the MenACWY control vaccine. The receptors were gathered from an adult who received the MenACWY meningococcal vaccine as a control. Each CDR3 is given with its conserved first and last residue. Fields, in order: clone size, J gene, V gene, D gene, CDR3 protein, CDR3 DNA. The D gene is left open where the match is weak. Clone size is stated in some rows and not others, as once, few, many or a class when expanded.

once TRBJ2-5 TRBV7-3 TRBD1 CASSLGDRGFQETQYF TGTGCCAGCAGCTTAGGGGACAGAGGTTTCCAAGAGACCCAGTACTTC
. TRBJ2-3 TRBV5-1 . CASSLGHSTDTQYF TGCGCCAGCAGCTTGGGGCACAGCACAGATACGCAGTATTTT
. TRBJ1-1 TRBV9 . CASSVRGDPGRTEAFF TGTGCCAGCAGCGTACGCGGCGACCCGGGGAGAACTGAAGCTTTCTTT
. TRBJ1-6 TRBV29-1 . CSVGAEGALHF TGCAGCGTTGGGGCAGAGGGAGCCCTCCACTTT
. TRBJ2-3 TRBV7-9 TRBD2 CASSRGGAVTDTQYF TGTGCCAGCAGCCGCGGGGGGGCCGTCACAGATACGCAGTATTTT
. TRBJ2-1 TRBV5-3 . CARSPERAGTSYNEQFF TGTGCCAGAAGCCCGGAGAGAGCGGGTACGTCCTACAATGAGCAGTTCTTC
. TRBJ1-2 TRBV14 TRBD1 CASSQDWRQGAETF TGTGCCAGCAGCCAAGATTGGAGACAGGGGGCCGAAACCTTC
. TRBJ1-6 TRBV19 . CASSRDIGSPLHF TGTGCCAGTAGTCGGGACATAGGTTCACCCCTCCACTTT
once TRBJ1-4 TRBV19 . CASSGWEKLFF TGTGCCAGTAGCGGTTGGGAAAAACTGTTTTTT
. TRBJ1-2 TRBV6-2/TRBV6-3 . CASSPRGGLMNYGYTF TGTGCCAGCAGCCCACGGGGGGGGCTAATGAACTATGGCTACACCTTC
. TRBJ2-1 TRBV21-1 . CASSKGQPHNEQFF TGTGCCAGCAGCAAAGGTCAACCACACAATGAGCAGTTCTTC
. TRBJ1-2 TRBV6-2/TRBV6-3 TRBD1 CASSWTGYGYTF TGTGCCAGCAGTTGGACAGGGTACGGCTACACCTTC
. TRBJ2-1 TRBV7-2 TRBD1 CASSLPDRGLRNEQFF TGTGCCAGCAGCTTGCCTGACAGGGGATTGCGCAATGAGCAGTTCTTC
. TRBJ1-5 TRBV4-2 . CASSQDRTLGQPQHF TGTGCCAGCAGCCAAGATCGAACCCTAGGTCAGCCCCAGCATTTT
. TRBJ1-5 TRBV6-4 . CASSEKVRQGYLQPQHF TGTGCCAGCAGCGAAAAAGTACGCCAGGGCTATTTACAGCCCCAGCATTTT
once TRBJ1-1 TRBV28 . CASKEYRENTEAFF TGTGCCAGCAAAGAGTACAGGGAGAACACTGAAGCTTTCTTT
. TRBJ1-2 TRBV7-2 . CASSLDRAVGGGGYTF TGTGCCAGCAGCTTAGACAGGGCGGTTGGTGGCGGTGGCTACACCTTC
once TRBJ1-4 TRBV28 . CASSFDITNEKLFF TGTGCCAGCAGTTTCGACATTACTAATGAAAAACTGTTTTTT
. TRBJ2-7 TRBV19 . CASSIGISGEQYF TGTGCCAGTAGTATCGGGATTTCGGGCGAGCAGTACTTC
. TRBJ2-7 TRBV12-5 TRBD1 CASARGTVTNNEQYF TGTGCTAGTGCTAGAGGGACAGTCACGAATAACGAGCAGTACTTC
. TRBJ1-5 TRBV27 . CASSWQYRQPQHF TGTGCCAGCAGTTGGCAGTATAGGCAGCCCCAGCATTTT
. TRBJ2-7 TRBV19 TRBD1 CASSPWDRYSYEQYF TGTGCCAGTAGTCCCTGGGACAGGTATTCCTACGAGCAGTACTTC
once TRBJ2-2 TRBV6-6 . CASSYGTLNTGELFF TGTGCCAGCAGTTACGGGACACTGAACACCGGGGAGCTGTTTTTT
. TRBJ1-4 TRBV6-6 . CASSYSGDESAKLFF TGTGCCAGCAGTTACTCTGGGGACGAAAGTGCAAAACTGTTTTTT
once TRBJ1-4 TRBV5-5 . CASSQFQGRSNEKLFF TGTGCCAGCAGCCAGTTTCAGGGTCGGTCTAATGAAAAACTGTTTTTT
. TRBJ1-2 TRBV18 . CASSPGQINGYTF TGTGCCAGCTCACCAGGACAGATCAATGGCTACACCTTC
. TRBJ1-5 TRBV4-3 . CASSQDLGSGNQPQHF TGCGCCAGCAGCCAAGATCTGGGTTCCGGCAATCAGCCCCAGCATTTT
. TRBJ1-2 TRBV13 . CASSYRTVDGYTF TGTGCCAGCAGCTACAGGACTGTCGATGGCTACACCTTC
. TRBJ2-5 TRBV2 . CASSATQETQYF TGTGCCAGCAGTGCGACACAAGAGACCCAGTACTTC